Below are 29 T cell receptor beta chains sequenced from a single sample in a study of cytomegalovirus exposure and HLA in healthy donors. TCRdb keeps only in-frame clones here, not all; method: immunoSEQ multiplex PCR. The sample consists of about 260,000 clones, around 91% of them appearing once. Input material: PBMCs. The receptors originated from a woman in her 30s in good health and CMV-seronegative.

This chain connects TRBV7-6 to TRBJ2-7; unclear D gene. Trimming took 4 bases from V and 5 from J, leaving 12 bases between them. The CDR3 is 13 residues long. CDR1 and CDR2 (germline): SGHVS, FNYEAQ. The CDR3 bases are TGTGCCAGCAGCTCCATAGGCAGAAACGAGCAGTACTTC. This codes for CASSSIGRNEQYF.

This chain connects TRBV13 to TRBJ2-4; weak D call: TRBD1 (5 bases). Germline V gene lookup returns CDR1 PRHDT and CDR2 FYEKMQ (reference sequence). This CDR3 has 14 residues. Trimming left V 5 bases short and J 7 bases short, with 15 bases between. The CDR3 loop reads CASSARSRQNIQYF. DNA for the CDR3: TGTGCCAGCAGCGCTCGATCTCGACAGAACATTCAGTACTTC.

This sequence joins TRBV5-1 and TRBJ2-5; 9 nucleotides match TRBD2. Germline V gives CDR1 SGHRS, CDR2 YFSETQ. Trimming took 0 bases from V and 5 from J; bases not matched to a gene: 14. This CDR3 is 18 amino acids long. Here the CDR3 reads CASSLGARVGLAVETQYF. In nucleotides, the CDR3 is TGCGCCAGCAGCTTGGGAGCGCGGGTGGGACTAGCCGTGGAGACCCAGTACTTC.

Here the CDR3 reads CASSIPSGRARSHTDTQYF. CDR3 sequence (DNA): TGTGCCAGTAGTATTCCTAGCGGGAGGGCCAGGTCACACACAGATACGCAGTATTTT. This sequence joins TRBV19 and TRBJ2-3; TRBD2 agrees at 12 bases. The CDR3 consists of 19 residues. The germline gives CDR1 LNHDA, CDR2 SQIVND (reference sequence). The V segment lost 3 bases and the J segment 2 bases; nucleotides outside the gene matches: 12.

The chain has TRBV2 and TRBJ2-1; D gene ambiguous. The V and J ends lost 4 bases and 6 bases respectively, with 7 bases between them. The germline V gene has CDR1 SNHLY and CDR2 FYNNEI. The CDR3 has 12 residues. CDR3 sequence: CASSVISNEQFF. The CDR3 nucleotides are TGTGCCAGCAGTGTCATTAGCAATGAGCAGTTCTTC.

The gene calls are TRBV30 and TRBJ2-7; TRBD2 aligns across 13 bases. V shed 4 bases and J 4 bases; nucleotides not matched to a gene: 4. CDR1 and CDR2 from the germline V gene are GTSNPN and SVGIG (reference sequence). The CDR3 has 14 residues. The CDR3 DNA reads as TGTGCCTGGAAAAGGACTAGCGGGAGATACGAGCAGTACTTC. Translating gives CAWKRTSGRYEQYF.

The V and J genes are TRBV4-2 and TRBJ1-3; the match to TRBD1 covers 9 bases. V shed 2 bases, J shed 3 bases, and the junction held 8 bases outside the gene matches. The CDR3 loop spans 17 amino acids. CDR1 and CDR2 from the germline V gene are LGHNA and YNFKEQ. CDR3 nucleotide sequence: TGTGCCAGCAGCCAACTAGGGACAGGGAGCGTTGGAAACACCATATATTTT. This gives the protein CASSQLGTGSVGNTIYF.

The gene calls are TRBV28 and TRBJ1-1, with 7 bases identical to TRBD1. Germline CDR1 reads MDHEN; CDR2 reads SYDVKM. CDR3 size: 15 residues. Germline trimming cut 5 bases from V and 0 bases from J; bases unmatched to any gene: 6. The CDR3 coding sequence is TGTGCCAGCAGTCTGACAGGGATTATGAACACTGAAGCTTTCTTT. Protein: CASSLTGIMNTEAFF.

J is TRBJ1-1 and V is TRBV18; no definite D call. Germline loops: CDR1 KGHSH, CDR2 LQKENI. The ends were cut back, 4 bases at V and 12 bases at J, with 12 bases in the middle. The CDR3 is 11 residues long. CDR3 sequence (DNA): TGTGCCAGCTCACTAAAGACCCTTACTTTCTTT. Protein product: CASSLKTLTFF.

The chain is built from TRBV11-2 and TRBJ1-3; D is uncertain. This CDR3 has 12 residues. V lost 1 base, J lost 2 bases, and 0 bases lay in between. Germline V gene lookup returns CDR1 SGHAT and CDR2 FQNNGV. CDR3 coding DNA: TGTGCCAGCAGCTTAGCTGGAAACACCATATATTTT. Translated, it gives CASSLAGNTIYF. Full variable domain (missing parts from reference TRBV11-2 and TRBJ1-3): EAGVAQSPRYKIIEKRQSVAFWCNPISGHATLYWYQQILGQGPKLLIQFQNNGVVDDSQLPKDRFSAERLKGVDSTLKIQPAKLEDSAVYLCASSLAGNTIYFGEGSWLTVV.

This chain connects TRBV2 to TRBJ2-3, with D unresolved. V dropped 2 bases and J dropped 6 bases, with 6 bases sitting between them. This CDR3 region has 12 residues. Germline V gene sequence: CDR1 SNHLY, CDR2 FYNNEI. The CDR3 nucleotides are TGTGCCAGCAGTGAACCCTGGGATACGCAGTATTTT. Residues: CASSEPWDTQYF.

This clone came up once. Written as DNA, the CDR3 is TGTGCCACCAGCCCCCGGCCTCCTAGCGGGAGGGCAGGAGAGACCCAGTACTTC. Residues: CATSPRPPSGRAGETQYF. V and J are TRBV15 and TRBJ2-5; 12 bases fit TRBD2. In germline, CDR1 is LNHNV, CDR2 YYDKDF (reference sequence). The CDR3 loop spans 18 amino acids. V shed 5 bases, J shed 4 bases, and the junction held 14 bases outside the gene matches.

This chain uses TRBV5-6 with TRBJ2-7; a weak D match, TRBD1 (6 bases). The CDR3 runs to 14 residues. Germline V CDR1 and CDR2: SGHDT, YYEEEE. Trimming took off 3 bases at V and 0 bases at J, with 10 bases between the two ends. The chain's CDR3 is CASSSGQSSYEQYF. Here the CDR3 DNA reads TGTGCCAGCAGCTCCGGACAGAGCTCCTACGAGCAGTACTTC.

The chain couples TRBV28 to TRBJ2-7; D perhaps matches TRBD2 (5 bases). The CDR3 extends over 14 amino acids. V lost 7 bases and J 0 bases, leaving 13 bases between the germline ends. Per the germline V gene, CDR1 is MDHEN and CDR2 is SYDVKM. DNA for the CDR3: TGTGCCAGCACCGGAGCGACTACCTCCTACGAGCAGTACTTC. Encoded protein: CASTGATTSYEQYF.

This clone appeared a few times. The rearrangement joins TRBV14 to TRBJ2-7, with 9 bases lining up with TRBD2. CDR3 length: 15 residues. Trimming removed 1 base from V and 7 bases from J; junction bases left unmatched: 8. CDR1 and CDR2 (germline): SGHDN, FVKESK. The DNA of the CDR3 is TGTGCCAGCAGCCAAGCTCTAGCGGGAACGGGGGAGCAGTACTTC. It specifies CASSQALAGTGEQYF.

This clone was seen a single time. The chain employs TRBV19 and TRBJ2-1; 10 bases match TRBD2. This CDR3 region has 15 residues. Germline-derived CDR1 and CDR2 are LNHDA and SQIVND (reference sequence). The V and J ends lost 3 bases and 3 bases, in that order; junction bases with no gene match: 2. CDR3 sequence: CASSMPSGSYNEQFF. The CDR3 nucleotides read TGTGCCAGTAGTATGCCTAGCGGGAGCTACAATGAGCAGTTCTTC. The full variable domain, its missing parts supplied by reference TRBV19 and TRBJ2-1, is DGGITQSPKYLFRKEGQNVTLSCEQNLNHDAMYWYRQDPGQGLRLIYYSQIVNDFQKGDIAEGYSVSREKKESFPLTVTSAQKNPTAFYLCASSMPSGSYNEQFFGPGTRLTVL.

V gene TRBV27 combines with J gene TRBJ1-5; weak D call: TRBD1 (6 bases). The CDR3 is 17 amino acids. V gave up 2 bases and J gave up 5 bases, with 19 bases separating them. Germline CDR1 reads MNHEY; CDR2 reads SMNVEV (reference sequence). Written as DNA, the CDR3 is TGTGCCAGCAGTTTACGGGGGGCCGGGACACCCTATCAGCCCCAGCATTTT. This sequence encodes CASSLRGAGTPYQPQHF.

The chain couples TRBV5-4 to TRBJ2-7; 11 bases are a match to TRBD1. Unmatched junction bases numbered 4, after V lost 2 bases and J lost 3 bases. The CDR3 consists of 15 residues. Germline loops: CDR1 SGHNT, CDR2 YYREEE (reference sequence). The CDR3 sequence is CASSFKGTGGYEQYF. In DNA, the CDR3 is TGTGCCAGCAGCTTTAAGGGGACAGGGGGCTACGAGCAGTACTTC.

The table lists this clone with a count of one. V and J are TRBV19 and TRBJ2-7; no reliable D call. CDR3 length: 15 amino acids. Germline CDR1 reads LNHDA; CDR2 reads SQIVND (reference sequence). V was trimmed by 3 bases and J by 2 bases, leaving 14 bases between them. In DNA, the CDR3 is TGTGCCAGTAGTATTTGGGGTGTGCAGACCTACGAGCAGTACTTC. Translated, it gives CASSIWGVQTYEQYF.

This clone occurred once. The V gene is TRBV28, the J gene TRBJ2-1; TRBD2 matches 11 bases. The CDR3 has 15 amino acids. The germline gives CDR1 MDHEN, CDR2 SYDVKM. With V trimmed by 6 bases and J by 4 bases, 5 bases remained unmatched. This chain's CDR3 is CASSVAGGPYNEQFF. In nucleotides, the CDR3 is TGTGCCAGCAGCGTAGCGGGAGGGCCTTACAATGAGCAGTTCTTC. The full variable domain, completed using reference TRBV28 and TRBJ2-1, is DVKVTQSSRYLVKRTGEKVFLECVQDMDHENMFWYRQDPGLGLRLIYFSYDVKMKEKGDIPEGYSVSREKKERFSLILESASTNQTSMYLCASSVAGGPYNEQFFGPGTRLTVL.

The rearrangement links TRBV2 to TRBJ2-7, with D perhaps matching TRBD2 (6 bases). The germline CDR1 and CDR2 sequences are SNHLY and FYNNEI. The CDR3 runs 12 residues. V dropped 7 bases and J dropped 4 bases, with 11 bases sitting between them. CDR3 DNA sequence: TGTGCCAGCACGGGGGAATATTACGAGCAGTACTTC. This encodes CASTGEYYEQYF.

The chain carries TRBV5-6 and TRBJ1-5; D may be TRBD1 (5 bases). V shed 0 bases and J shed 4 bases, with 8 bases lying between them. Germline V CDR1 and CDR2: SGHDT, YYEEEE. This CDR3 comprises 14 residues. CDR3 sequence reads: CASSLGQNNQPQHF. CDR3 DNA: TGTGCCAGCAGCTTGGGACAGAATAATCAGCCCCAGCATTTT.

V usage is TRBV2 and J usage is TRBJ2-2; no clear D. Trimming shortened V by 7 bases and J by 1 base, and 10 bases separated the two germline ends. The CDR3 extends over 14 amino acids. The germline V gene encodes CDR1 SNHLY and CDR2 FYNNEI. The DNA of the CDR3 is TGTGCCAGCATGAACGGGTGGAACACCGGGGAGCTGTTTTTT. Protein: CASMNGWNTGELFF.

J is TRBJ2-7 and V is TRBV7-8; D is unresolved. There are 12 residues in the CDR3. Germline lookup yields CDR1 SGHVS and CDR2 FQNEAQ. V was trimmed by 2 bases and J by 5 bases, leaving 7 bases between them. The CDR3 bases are TGTGCCAGCAGCTTATATCCTCACGAGCAGTACTTC. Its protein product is CASSLYPHEQYF.

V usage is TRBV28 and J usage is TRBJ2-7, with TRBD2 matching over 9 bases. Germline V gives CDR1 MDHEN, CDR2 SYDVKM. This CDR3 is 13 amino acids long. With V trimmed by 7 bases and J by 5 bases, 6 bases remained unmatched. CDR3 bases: TGTGCCAGCAATAGAGCGGGAGGCGACGAGCAGTACTTC. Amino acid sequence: CASNRAGGDEQYF.

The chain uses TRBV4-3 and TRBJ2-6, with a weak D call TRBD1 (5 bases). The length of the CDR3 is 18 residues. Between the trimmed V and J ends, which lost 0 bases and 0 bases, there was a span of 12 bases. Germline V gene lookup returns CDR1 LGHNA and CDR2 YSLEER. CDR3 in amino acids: CASSQEGDMSSGANVLTF. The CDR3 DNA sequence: TGCGCCAGCAGCCAAGAAGGGGATATGTCCTCTGGGGCCAACGTCCTGACTTTC.

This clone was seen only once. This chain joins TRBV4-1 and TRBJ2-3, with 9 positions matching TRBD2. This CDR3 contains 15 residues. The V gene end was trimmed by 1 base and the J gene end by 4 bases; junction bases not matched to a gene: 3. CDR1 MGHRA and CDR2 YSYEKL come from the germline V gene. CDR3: CASSQGGRVADTQYF. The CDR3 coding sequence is TGCGCCAGCAGCCAAGGCGGGAGGGTCGCAGATACGCAGTATTTT.

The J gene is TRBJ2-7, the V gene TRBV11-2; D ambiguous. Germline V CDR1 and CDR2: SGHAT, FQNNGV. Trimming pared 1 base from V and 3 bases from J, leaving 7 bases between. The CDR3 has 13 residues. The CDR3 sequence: CASSLGANYEQYF. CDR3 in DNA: TGTGCCAGCAGCTTAGGGGCCAACTACGAGCAGTACTTC.

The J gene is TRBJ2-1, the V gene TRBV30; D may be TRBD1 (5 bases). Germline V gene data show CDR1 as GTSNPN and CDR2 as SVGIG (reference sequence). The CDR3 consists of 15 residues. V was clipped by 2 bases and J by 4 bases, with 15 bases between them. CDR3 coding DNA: TGTGCCTGGAGTAGGGGAATGGGGTTATACAATGAGCAGTTCTTC. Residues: CAWSRGMGLYNEQFF.